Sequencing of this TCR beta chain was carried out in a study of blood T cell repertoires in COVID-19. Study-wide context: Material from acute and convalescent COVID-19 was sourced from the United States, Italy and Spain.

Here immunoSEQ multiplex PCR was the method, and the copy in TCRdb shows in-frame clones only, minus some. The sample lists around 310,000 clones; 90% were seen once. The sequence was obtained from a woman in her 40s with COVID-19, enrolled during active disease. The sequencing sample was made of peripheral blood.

CDR3 amino acids: CASTPPGLGSYEQYF. The CDR3 coding sequence is TGTGCCAGCACCCCGCCAGGGCTAGGCTCCTACGAGCAGTACTTC. J is TRBJ2-7 and V is TRBV6-2 or TRBV6-3, with D perhaps matching TRBD1 (5 bases). V lost 7 bases, J lost 0 bases, and 16 bases lay in between. Per germline, CDR1 MNHEY and CDR2 SVGEGT. This CDR3 contains 15 residues.